This T cell receptor (beta chain) derives from a study of cytomegalovirus exposure and HLA in healthy donors. Study-wide results and limits: Sequencing probably produced one cluster of sequence variants that were highly shared. Cytomegalovirus status was reportedly diagnosed by the classifier with high sensitivity and specificity.

The study ran its PCR with 60 Vbeta and 13 Jbeta primers. Repertoires were generated with immunoSEQ multiplex PCR, while TCRdb's copy carries only in-frame clones and drops some. The sample carries roughly 99,000 clones, roughly 82% recorded once. CDR3 length: 16 amino acids. The V end lost 1 base, the J end lost 5 bases, and 12 bases lay between the germline ends. CDR1 is MNHNS and CDR2 is SASEGT in the germline V gene. Note on this clone: Antigen specificity is unknown.

The sequenced material came from PBMCs. The J gene is TRBJ1-6, the V gene TRBV6-1; TRBD1 is a possible D gene (5 bases). This clonotype was obtained from a young man in good health and CMV-seropositive. The CDR3 spells CASSEGRGTHNSPLHF. The CDR3 DNA sequence: TGTGCCAGCAGTGAAGGCCGGGGGACCCATAATTCACCCCTCCACTTT.